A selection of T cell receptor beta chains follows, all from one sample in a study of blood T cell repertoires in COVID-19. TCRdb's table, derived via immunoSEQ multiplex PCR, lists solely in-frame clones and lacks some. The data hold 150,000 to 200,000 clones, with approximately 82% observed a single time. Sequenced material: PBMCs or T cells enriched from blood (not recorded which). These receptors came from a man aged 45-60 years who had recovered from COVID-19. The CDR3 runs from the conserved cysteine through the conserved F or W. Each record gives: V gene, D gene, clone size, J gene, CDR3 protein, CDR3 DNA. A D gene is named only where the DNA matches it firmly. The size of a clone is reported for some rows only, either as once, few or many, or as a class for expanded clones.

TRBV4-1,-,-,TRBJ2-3,CASSQDSLLQGAGTDTQYF,TGCGCCAGCAGCCAAGATAGCCTGTTACAGGGCGCCGGCACAGATACGCAGTATTTT
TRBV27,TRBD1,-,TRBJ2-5,CASSLRSGGGETQYF,TGTGCCAGCAGTTTAAGGTCAGGGGGCGGCGAGACCCAGTACTTC
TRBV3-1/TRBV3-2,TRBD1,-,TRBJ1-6,CASSPTGAYNSPLHF,TGTGCCAGCAGCCCGACAGGGGCCTATAATTCACCCCTCCACTTT
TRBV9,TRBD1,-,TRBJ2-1,CASSVAEGAGGEQFF,TGTGCCAGCAGCGTAGCTGAGGGGGCTGGGGGTGAGCAGTTCTTC
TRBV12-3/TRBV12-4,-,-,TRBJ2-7,CASSPSGAYEQYF,TGTGCCAGCAGTCCCAGTGGTGCCTACGAGCAGTACTTC
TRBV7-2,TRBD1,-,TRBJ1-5,CASSRTDRVNGNQPQHF,TGTGCCAGCAGTCGAACTGACAGGGTGAATGGCAATCAGCCCCAGCATTTT
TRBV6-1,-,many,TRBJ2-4,CASSEVGQGAQNIQYF,TGTGCCAGCAGTGAGGTGGGGCAGGGCGCTCAAAACATTCAGTACTTC
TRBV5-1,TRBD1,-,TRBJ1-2,CASSLTQGAGGYTF,TGCGCCAGCAGCTTAACTCAGGGGGCAGGAGGCTACACCTTC
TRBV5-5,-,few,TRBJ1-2,CASSLRQLNVGYGYTF,TGTGCCAGCAGCTTAAGACAGCTGAACGTTGGCTATGGCTACACCTTC
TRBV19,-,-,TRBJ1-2,CASSIDPPPTANYGYTF,TGTGCCAGTAGTATAGACCCCCCCCCGACTGCTAACTATGGCTACACCTTC
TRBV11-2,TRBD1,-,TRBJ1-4,CASSLDLRGQLFF,TGTGCCAGCAGCTTAGATCTCAGGGGGCAACTGTTTTTT
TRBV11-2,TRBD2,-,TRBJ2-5,CASSRGLAGAEETQYF,TGTGCCAGCAGCCGGGGACTAGCGGGGGCAGAAGAGACCCAGTACTTC
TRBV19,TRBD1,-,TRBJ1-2,CASTRQGYYGYTF,TGTGCCAGTACAAGACAGGGGTATTATGGCTACACCTTC
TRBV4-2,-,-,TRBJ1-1,CASSQGQGSNTEAFF,TGTGCCAGCAGCCAAGGGCAGGGGTCGAACACTGAAGCTTTCTTT
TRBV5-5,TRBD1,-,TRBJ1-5,CASSRPGTGDTDQPQHF,TGTGCCAGCAGCCGTCCCGGGACAGGGGATACGGATCAGCCCCAGCATTTT
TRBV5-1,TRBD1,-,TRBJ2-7,CASSLASGTGTYEQYF,TGCGCCAGCAGCTTGGCCTCCGGGACAGGTACCTACGAGCAGTACTTC
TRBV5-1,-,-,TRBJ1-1,CASSLRGYRESALNTEAFF,TGCGCCAGCAGCTTGAGGGGGTACAGGGAATCAGCTTTGAACACTGAAGCTTTCTTT
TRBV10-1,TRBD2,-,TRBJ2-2,CASSEGLAGGGNTGELFF,TGCGCCAGCAGTGAGGGACTAGCGGGGGGCGGAAACACCGGGGAGCTGTTTTTT
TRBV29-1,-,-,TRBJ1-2,CSVATGGQNYGYTF,TGCAGCGTTGCCACTGGCGGACAAAACTATGGCTACACCTTC
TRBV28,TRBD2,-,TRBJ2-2,CASSFGLAGTGELFF,TGTGCCAGCAGTTTCGGACTAGCGGGGACCGGGGAGCTGTTTTTT
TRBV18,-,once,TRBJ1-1,CASSPAGRTNTEAFF,TGTGCCAGCTCACCCGCGGGACGGACGAACACTGAAGCTTTCTTT
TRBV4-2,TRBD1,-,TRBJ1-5,CASSLGDRNQPQHF,TGTGCCAGCAGCCTGGGGGACAGGAATCAGCCCCAGCATTTT
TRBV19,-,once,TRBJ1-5,CASSHTRDTPEYSNQPQHF,TGTGCCAGTAGCCATACCCGAGACACCCCCGAATATAGCAATCAGCCCCAGCATTTT
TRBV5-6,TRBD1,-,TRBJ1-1,CASRPQGGGTEAFF,TGTGCCAGCAGGCCTCAGGGGGGTGGGACTGAAGCTTTCTTT
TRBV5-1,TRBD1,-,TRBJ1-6,CASSLGQGFGNSPLHF,TGCGCCAGCAGCTTGGGACAGGGGTTCGGCAATTCACCCCTCCACTTT
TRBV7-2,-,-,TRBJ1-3,CASSLDRSSGNTIYF,TGTGCCAGCAGCTTAGACAGGAGCTCTGGAAACACCATATATTTT
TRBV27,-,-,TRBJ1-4,CASSFELAGANEKLFF,TGTGCCAGCAGTTTCGAGCTTGCGGGTGCGAATGAAAAACTGTTTTTT
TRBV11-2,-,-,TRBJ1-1,CASSSVREAEAFF,TGTGCCAGCAGCTCGGTGCGGGAGGCTGAAGCTTTCTTT
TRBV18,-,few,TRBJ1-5,CASSPPLQTSNQPQHF,TGTGCCAGCTCACCACCTTTACAGACTAGCAATCAGCCCCAGCATTTT
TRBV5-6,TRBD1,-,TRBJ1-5,CASSRSGTASYSNQPQHF,TGTGCCAGCAGCCGGTCCGGGACAGCCAGTTATAGCAATCAGCCCCAGCATTTT
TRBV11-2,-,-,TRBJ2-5,CASSWQGETQYF,TGTGCCAGCAGCTGGCAGGGAGAGACCCAGTACTTC
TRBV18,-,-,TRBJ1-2,CASQSGADSGYTF,TGTGCCAGCCAAAGCGGAGCCGATTCTGGCTACACCTTC
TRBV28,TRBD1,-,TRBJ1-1,CASRPRQGSDTEAFF,TGTGCCAGCAGACCCCGACAGGGGTCGGACACTGAAGCTTTCTTT
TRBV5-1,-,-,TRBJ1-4,CASSLALGTNEKLFF,TGCGCCAGCAGCTTGGCTCTCGGGACAAATGAAAAACTGTTTTTT
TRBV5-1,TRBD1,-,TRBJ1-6,CASSLGGQGNNSPLHF,TGCGCCAGCAGCTTGGGGGGACAGGGGAATAATTCACCCCTCCACTTT
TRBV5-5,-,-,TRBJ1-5,CASSPGRENQPQHF,TGTGCCAGCAGCCCCGGGCGGGAGAATCAGCCCCAGCATTTT
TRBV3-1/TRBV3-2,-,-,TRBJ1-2,CASSQPQGHGYTF,TGTGCCAGCAGCCAACCACAGGGTCATGGCTACACCTTC
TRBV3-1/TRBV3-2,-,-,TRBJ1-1,CASSQDRGEAFF,TGTGCCAGCAGCCAAGATCGAGGTGAAGCTTTCTTT
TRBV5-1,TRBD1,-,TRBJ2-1,CASSWAGTGVYNEQFF,TGCGCCAGCAGCTGGGCCGGGACAGGGGTCTACAATGAGCAGTTCTTC
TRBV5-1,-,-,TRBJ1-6,CASNSGGPLHF,TGCGCCAGCAATTCCGGGGGTCCCCTCCACTTT
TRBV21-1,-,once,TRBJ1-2,CASTNRGGRGGYTF,TGTGCCAGCACTAACCGGGGGGGGCGCGGTGGCTACACCTTC
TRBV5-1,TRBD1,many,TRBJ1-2,CASRLQGASDGYTF,TGCGCCAGCAGACTTCAGGGGGCCTCCGATGGCTACACCTTC
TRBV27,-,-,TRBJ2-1,CASSSGLTYNEQFF,TGTGCCAGCAGTTCGGGACTGACCTACAATGAGCAGTTCTTC
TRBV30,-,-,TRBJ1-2,CAWSNGGGYGYTF,TGTGCCTGGAGTAATGGGGGAGGCTATGGCTACACCTTC
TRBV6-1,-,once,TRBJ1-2,CASSEAPLYGYTF,TGTGCCAGCAGTGAAGCCCCTCTATATGGCTACACCTTC
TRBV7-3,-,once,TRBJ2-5,CASSLTPQETQYF,TGTGCCAGCAGCTTAACCCCTCAAGAGACCCAGTACTTC
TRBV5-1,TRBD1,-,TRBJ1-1,CASSSSRDRGNTEAFF,TGCGCCAGCAGCTCAAGCCGGGACAGGGGGAACACTGAAGCTTTCTTT
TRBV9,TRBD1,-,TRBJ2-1,CASSEGTAKREQFF,TGTGCCAGCAGCGAGGGGACAGCCAAGAGGGAGCAGTTCTTC
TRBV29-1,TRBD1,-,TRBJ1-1,CSVFQGASEAFF,TGCAGCGTTTTTCAGGGGGCGAGTGAAGCTTTCTTT
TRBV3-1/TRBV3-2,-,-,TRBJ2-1,CASSQVPGTTFEQFF,TGTGCCAGCAGCCAAGTGCCCGGGACAACGTTTGAGCAGTTCTTC
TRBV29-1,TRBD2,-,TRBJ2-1,CSVEEALAGQFF,TGCAGCGTTGAAGAAGCGTTAGCGGGGCAGTTCTTC
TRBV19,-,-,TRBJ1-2,CASSIPFTGSGYGYTF,TGTGCCAGTAGTATCCCCTTCACAGGATCGGGCTATGGCTACACCTTC
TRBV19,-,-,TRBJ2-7,CASSIALKGFYEQYF,TGTGCCAGTAGTATAGCGTTAAAGGGGTTTTACGAGCAGTACTTC
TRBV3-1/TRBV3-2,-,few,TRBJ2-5,CASSPRALTLAGETQYF,TGTGCCAGCAGCCCAAGGGCCTTGACCCTCGCGGGGGAGACCCAGTACTTC